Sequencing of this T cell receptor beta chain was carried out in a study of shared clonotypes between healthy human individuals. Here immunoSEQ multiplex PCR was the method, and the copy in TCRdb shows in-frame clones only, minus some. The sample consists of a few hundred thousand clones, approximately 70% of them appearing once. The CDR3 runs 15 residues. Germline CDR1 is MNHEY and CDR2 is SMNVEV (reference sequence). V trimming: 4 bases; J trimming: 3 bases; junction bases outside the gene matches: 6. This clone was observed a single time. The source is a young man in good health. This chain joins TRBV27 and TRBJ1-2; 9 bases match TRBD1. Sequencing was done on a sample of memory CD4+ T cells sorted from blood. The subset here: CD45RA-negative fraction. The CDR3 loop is CASSSGTGLDYGYTF. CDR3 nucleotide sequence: TGTGCCAGCAGTTCGGGGACAGGGTTAGACTATGGCTACACCTTC.